The following is a T cell receptor (beta chain) sequence with its context. Some clones are missing from TCRdb's copy, which holds only in-frame ones; the method was immunoSEQ multiplex PCR. The sample includes about 88,000 clones, more than 65% of them seen just once. V was clipped by 4 bases and J by 6 bases, with 6 bases between them. The CDR3 is 11 residues long. In germline, CDR1 is WSHSY, CDR2 SAAADI. These data belong to a study of a mutant IDH1 vaccine in newly diagnosed glioma. Study summary: Among treated patients, 62.5% were male and about 40% female, and mean age was 40.4 years. Patients previously underwent radiotherapy, temozolomide, or both, and most underwent both.

Time point meaning: baseline, week 1 (first vaccination visit). Treatment denoted: pre-vaccination baseline after standard-of-care therapy. New IDH1-mutant, ATRX-lost WHO grade 3 or 4 astrocytomas occurred in donors. The rearrangement joins TRBV10-2 to TRBJ1-1; D is uncertain. This specimen consisted of PBMCs, obtained from a glioma patient treated with radiotherapy, temozolomide or both. The source of this sequence is a man aged 40-49 years with glioma. Some clones in this sample may be carry-over from other donors' samples. Here the CDR3 reads CASSVGAEAFF. For the CDR3, the DNA is TGCGCCAGCAGTGTTGGGGCTGAAGCTTTCTTT.